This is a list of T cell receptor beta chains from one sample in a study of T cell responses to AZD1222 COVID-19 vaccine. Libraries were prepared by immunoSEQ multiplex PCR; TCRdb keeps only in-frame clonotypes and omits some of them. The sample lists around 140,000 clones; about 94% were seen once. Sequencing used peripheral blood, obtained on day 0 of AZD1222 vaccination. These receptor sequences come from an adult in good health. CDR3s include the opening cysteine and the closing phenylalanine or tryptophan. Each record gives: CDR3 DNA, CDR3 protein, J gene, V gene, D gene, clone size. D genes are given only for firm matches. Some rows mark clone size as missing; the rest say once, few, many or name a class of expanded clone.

DNA: TGTGCCAGCACCTTTCTATCTACCGACAGTAACTATGGCTACACCTTC
CDR3: CASTFLSTDSNYGYTF
J: TRBJ1-2
V: TRBV5-8
D: -
size: -

DNA: TGTGCCAGCAGCCGAACTAGCGGGAGATCAGATACGCAGTATTTT
CDR3: CASSRTSGRSDTQYF
J: TRBJ2-3
V: TRBV5-4
D: TRBD2
size: -

DNA: TGCGCCAGCAGCCAAGACCCCCTAGGGGACCGGCCACCATTTATCTCTGGAAACACCATATATTTT
CDR3: CASSQDPLGDRPPFISGNTIYF
J: TRBJ1-3
V: TRBV4-1
D: -
size: once

DNA: TGTGCCAGCAGCTCAAGCGGGGGCTCGACTAATGAAAAACTGTTTTTT
CDR3: CASSSSGGSTNEKLFF
J: TRBJ1-4
V: TRBV28
D: -
size: -

DNA: TGCGCCAGCAGCCCCCGGACAGGGGGCGGGCAGCCCCAGCATTTT
CDR3: CASSPRTGGGQPQHF
J: TRBJ1-5
V: TRBV4-3
D: TRBD1
size: -

DNA: TGTGCTAGCGTCGCCATTCAGCCCCAGCATTTT
CDR3: CASVAIQPQHF
J: TRBJ1-5
V: TRBV12-5
D: -
size: -

DNA: TGTGCCAGCAGTAAGCGACTAGCGGGAGGTCGCCTGGAAGAGACCCAGTACTTC
CDR3: CASSKRLAGGRLEETQYF
J: TRBJ2-5
V: TRBV28
D: TRBD2
size: -

DNA: TGTGCCAGCAGTGAAGTGGACCTGCTGAACACTGAAGCTTTCTTT
CDR3: CASSEVDLLNTEAFF
J: TRBJ1-1
V: TRBV6-1
D: -
size: -

DNA: TGTGCCAGCAGCTCGACGGATTATAGCAATCAGCCCCAGCATTTT
CDR3: CASSSTDYSNQPQHF
J: TRBJ1-5
V: TRBV13
D: -
size: -

DNA: TGTGCCAGCAGCGTAGCTTCCGGGACATACGTCTACGAGCAGTACTTC
CDR3: CASSVASGTYVYEQYF
J: TRBJ2-7
V: TRBV9
D: -
size: -

DNA: TGTGCCAGCAGCTACACTATTATTGACTCTAGCTCCTACGAGCAGTACTTC
CDR3: CASSYTIIDSSSYEQYF
J: TRBJ2-7
V: TRBV13
D: -
size: -

DNA: TGCGCCAGCAACTTAAGGGTCTATGAGAACAATGAGCAGTTCTTC
CDR3: CASNLRVYENNEQFF
J: TRBJ2-1
V: TRBV5-1
D: -
size: -

DNA: TGTGCCAGTAGTATTTCCTTGTGGGGGGCGCATCAGCCCCAGCATTTT
CDR3: CASSISLWGAHQPQHF
J: TRBJ1-5
V: TRBV19
D: -
size: -

DNA: TGTGCCAGTAGTATGACAGGGTATAGCAATCAGCCCCAGCATTTT
CDR3: CASSMTGYSNQPQHF
J: TRBJ1-5
V: TRBV19
D: TRBD1
size: -

DNA: TGTGCCAGCAGTGAAGAGCCCTCAGCGGCTAATTCACCCCTCCACTTT
CDR3: CASSEEPSAANSPLHF
J: TRBJ1-6
V: TRBV2
D: -
size: once

DNA: TGTGCCAGCAGTTTATTGGGGGGCAACTCTGGAAACACCATATATTTT
CDR3: CASSLLGGNSGNTIYF
J: TRBJ1-3
V: TRBV28
D: -
size: -

DNA: TGTGCCAGCAGCTTAACAGTAGGGGGCACTGAAGCTTTCTTT
CDR3: CASSLTVGGTEAFF
J: TRBJ1-1
V: TRBV7-2
D: -
size: -

DNA: TGTGCCAGCAGCGCTGACCAACCGCAGCGAGAAAAACTGTTTTTT
CDR3: CASSADQPQREKLFF
J: TRBJ1-4
V: TRBV2
D: -
size: few

DNA: TGTGCCAGCAGCTTGACAGGGGATCACGGTGGCTACACCTTC
CDR3: CASSLTGDHGGYTF
J: TRBJ1-2
V: TRBV7-9
D: TRBD1
size: once

DNA: TGCGCCAGCAGCTTGAATCCCACGAGCTCCTACAATGAGCAGTTCTTC
CDR3: CASSLNPTSSYNEQFF
J: TRBJ2-1
V: TRBV4-1
D: -
size: -

DNA: TGCGCCAGCAGTCCGGGACTCACAAATTCACCCCTCCACTTT
CDR3: CASSPGLTNSPLHF
J: TRBJ1-6
V: TRBV5-1
D: -
size: once

DNA: TGCAGTGCTGACAGGGATGGCTACACCTTC
CDR3: CSADRDGYTF
J: TRBJ1-2
V: TRBV20-1
D: TRBD1
size: -

DNA: TGTGCCAGCAGCCTAAACCCAGGGGGGACTTCTGGAAACACCATATATTTT
CDR3: CASSLNPGGTSGNTIYF
J: TRBJ1-3
V: TRBV14
D: TRBD1
size: -

DNA: TGTGCCAGCCTCCTTCGACAGGGTCGGAACACTGAAGCTTTCTTT
CDR3: CASLLRQGRNTEAFF
J: TRBJ1-1
V: TRBV19
D: TRBD1
size: -

DNA: TGCGCCAGCAGCCGGGGGGTCGAGCCCAATAAGCAGTTCTTC
CDR3: CASSRGVEPNKQFF
J: TRBJ2-1
V: TRBV10-1
D: TRBD2
size: -

DNA: TGTGCCAGCAGCCAAGATCCCGGGAGTGAGCAGTTCTTC
CDR3: CASSQDPGSEQFF
J: TRBJ2-1
V: TRBV4-2
D: -
size: -

DNA: TGTGCCACCCGGCCTTCCGGGGGCAATCAGCCCCAGCATTTT
CDR3: CATRPSGGNQPQHF
J: TRBJ1-5
V: TRBV24-1
D: -
size: -

DNA: TGCGCCAGCAGCCAAGACACAGGGGAAAAAGAGACCCAGTACTTC
CDR3: CASSQDTGEKETQYF
J: TRBJ2-5
V: TRBV4-3
D: TRBD1
size: -

DNA: TGTGCCAGCAGGGGGGCGGGTGGCTACACCTTC
CDR3: CASRGAGGYTF
J: TRBJ1-2
V: TRBV27
D: -
size: -

DNA: TGTGCTAGCAGTCCTTCTGTGGACAGGGGGCGACTAACCCCTTGGAATGAGCAGTTCTTC
CDR3: CASSPSVDRGRLTPWNEQFF
J: TRBJ2-1
V: TRBV7-7
D: TRBD1
size: -

DNA: TGTGCGACCGCCGAGGGTAACGAGCAGTACTTC
CDR3: CATAEGNEQYF
J: TRBJ2-7
V: TRBV12-3/TRBV12-4
D: -
size: -

DNA: TGTGCCAGCAGCCCTCGGAGGGGGAGCCCTGGAAACACCATATATTTT
CDR3: CASSPRRGSPGNTIYF
J: TRBJ1-3
V: TRBV9
D: -
size: -

DNA: TGTGCCAGCAGCCAACATTCGGGGCCTAAGCAGTTCTTC
CDR3: CASSQHSGPKQFF
J: TRBJ2-1
V: TRBV4-2
D: -
size: -

DNA: TGTGCCAGCAACACTCCCCAGTACACTGAAGCTTTCTTT
CDR3: CASNTPQYTEAFF
J: TRBJ1-1
V: TRBV2
D: -
size: -

DNA: TGTGCCAGCAGTTTTGCGGGAGTGTACAATGAGCAGTTCTTC
CDR3: CASSFAGVYNEQFF
J: TRBJ2-1
V: TRBV28
D: TRBD2
size: -

DNA: TGTGCCAGCAGCCAGGGACAGGGGTCTTCTCGAGCTTTCTTT
CDR3: CASSQGQGSSRAFF
J: TRBJ1-1
V: TRBV28
D: TRBD1
size: few

DNA: TGTGCCAGCAGCTGGGATGGCTTAAACGAGCAGTACTTC
CDR3: CASSWDGLNEQYF
J: TRBJ2-7
V: TRBV7-9
D: -
size: -

DNA: TGTGCCAGCAGCCTAAGCGAACTAACCCACTACGAGCAGTACTTC
CDR3: CASSLSELTHYEQYF
J: TRBJ2-7
V: TRBV6-5
D: -
size: -

DNA: TGTGCTAGTGGTTTGTGGACAGGGCTGAACACTGAAGCTTTCTTT
CDR3: CASGLWTGLNTEAFF
J: TRBJ1-1
V: TRBV12-5
D: TRBD1
size: -

DNA: TGCGCCAGCAGGAAATCTTATGGGGGGGGCTACGAGCAGTACTTC
CDR3: CASRKSYGGGYEQYF
J: TRBJ2-7
V: TRBV5-1
D: TRBD2
size: -

DNA: TGTGCCAGCAGCCTATGGACAGGGGGCAATGAGCAGTTCTTC
CDR3: CASSLWTGGNEQFF
J: TRBJ2-1
V: TRBV3-1/TRBV3-2
D: TRBD1
size: -

DNA: TGTGCCAGCAGCCAAGAGTCGGCGGGGGCGAGGCAGTTCTTC
CDR3: CASSQESAGARQFF
J: TRBJ2-1
V: TRBV4-2
D: -
size: -

DNA: TGTGCCAGCAGTGATAGAGGATATACCTACGAGCAGTACTTC
CDR3: CASSDRGYTYEQYF
J: TRBJ2-7
V: TRBV6-1
D: -
size: -

DNA: TGTGCCAGCAGTCCCGATCGTCGTTTTTTGGACAGCGAAAAACTGTTTTTT
CDR3: CASSPDRRFLDSEKLFF
J: TRBJ1-4
V: TRBV6-6
D: -
size: -

DNA: TGCGCCAGCAGCCAAGGGGGGACTAGCGGCAGCTCCTACGAGCAGTACTTC
CDR3: CASSQGGTSGSSYEQYF
J: TRBJ2-7
V: TRBV4-3
D: TRBD2
size: -

DNA: TGTGCCAGTACGCCGGGGCTAGGGGGCTATGGCTACACCTTC
CDR3: CASTPGLGGYGYTF
J: TRBJ1-2
V: TRBV19
D: -
size: -

DNA: TGTGCCAGTAGTTCACAACTAGATCCAACCTACGAGCAGTACTTC
CDR3: CASSSQLDPTYEQYF
J: TRBJ2-7
V: TRBV19
D: -
size: -

DNA: TGCAGTGCTAGTCTAGCGGGCTCCTACGAGCAGTACTTC
CDR3: CSASLAGSYEQYF
J: TRBJ2-7
V: TRBV20-1
D: TRBD2
size: -

DNA: TGTGCCAGCTCACCTAGCACAGATACGCAGTATTTT
CDR3: CASSPSTDTQYF
J: TRBJ2-3
V: TRBV18
D: -
size: -

DNA: TGTGCCTGGCAGGGGGGGAACACAGATACGCAGTATTTT
CDR3: CAWQGGNTDTQYF
J: TRBJ2-3
V: TRBV30
D: -
size: -

DNA: TGTGCCAGCAGTCCACCGGGGCTAGCGGGGGCCTACGAGCAGTACTTC
CDR3: CASSPPGLAGAYEQYF
J: TRBJ2-7
V: TRBV27
D: TRBD2
size: -

DNA: TGTGCCAGCAGTGGGACAGGGCTGTCATATAATTCACCCCTCCACTTT
CDR3: CASSGTGLSYNSPLHF
J: TRBJ1-6
V: TRBV28
D: TRBD1
size: -

DNA: TGCGCCAGCAGTGAGTCGCCGAGGATTGAAGCTTTCTTT
CDR3: CASSESPRIEAFF
J: TRBJ1-1
V: TRBV10-2
D: -
size: -

DNA: TGTGCCAGTAGTAAAACCCAACCCTTCTCAGGCTACAATGAGCAGTTCTTC
CDR3: CASSKTQPFSGYNEQFF
J: TRBJ2-1
V: TRBV19
D: -
size: -

DNA: TGTGCCAGCAGCGCTAACAGCGGGAGCCCTCCAGATACGCAGTATTTT
CDR3: CASSANSGSPPDTQYF
J: TRBJ2-3
V: TRBV6-2/TRBV6-3
D: TRBD2
size: -

DNA: TGTGCCTGGAGTGTAGACGGTTCTGGGGCCAACGTCCTGACTTTC
CDR3: CAWSVDGSGANVLTF
J: TRBJ2-6
V: TRBV30
D: -
size: -

DNA: TGTGCCAGCAGGAGAATCGGGGGGGATCAGCCCCAGCATTTT
CDR3: CASRRIGGDQPQHF
J: TRBJ1-5
V: TRBV2
D: -
size: -

DNA: TGTGCCAGCAGCCAACCGGGGCCCACGGGCACCGGGGAGCTGTTTTTT
CDR3: CASSQPGPTGTGELFF
J: TRBJ2-2
V: TRBV3-1/TRBV3-2
D: -
size: once

DNA: TGTGCCAGCAGCTTGTTAGGCGTAAATGAGCAGTTCTTC
CDR3: CASSLLGVNEQFF
J: TRBJ2-1
V: TRBV5-5
D: -
size: -